This T cell receptor beta chain was retrieved from a study of CXCR3-negative and CXCR3-positive naive CD8 T cells. Regarding this clonotype: The antigen remains undetermined.

UMI-labeled TRB cDNA libraries were prepared by 5' RACE. Following a re-call of the 5' RACE reads, TCRdb has one entry per CDR3 protein and lacks DNA. The repertoire table contains tens of thousands of distinct CDR3 sequences. Overall study findings and caveats: CXCR3-positive naive cells had more hydrophobic TRB CDR3s than CXCR3-negative naive cells.

The CDR3 is 14 residues long. CDR1 is SEHNR and CDR2 is FQNEAQ in the germline V gene (reference sequence). The TCR comes from a human donor in good health. Some clones in this sample may be carry-over from other donors' samples. This chain uses TRBV7-9 with TRBJ1-2; TCRdb's D gene call, TRBD1, goes unchecked for lack of DNA. The sample comprised naive CXCR3+ CD8+ T cells from blood. Sample subset: CD45RO-CCR7+CD27+CD95- naive CD8+ T cells expressing CXCR3 (TNR3+). The CDR3 sequence: CASSLVRGLGGYTF.